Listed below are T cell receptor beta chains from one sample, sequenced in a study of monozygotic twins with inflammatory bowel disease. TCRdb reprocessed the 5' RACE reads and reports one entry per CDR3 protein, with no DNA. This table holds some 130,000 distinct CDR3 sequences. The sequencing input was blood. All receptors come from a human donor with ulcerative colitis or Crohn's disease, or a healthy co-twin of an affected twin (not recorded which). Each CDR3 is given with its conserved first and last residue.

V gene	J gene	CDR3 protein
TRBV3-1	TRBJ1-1	CASSTGWGNTEAFF
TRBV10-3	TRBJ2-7	CAIRSPQGGSYEQYF
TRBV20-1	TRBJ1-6	CSACYGVTYNSPLHF
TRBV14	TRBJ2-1	CASSQDPGDSRNSNEQFF
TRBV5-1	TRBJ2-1	CASSLAGAPNTYNEQFF
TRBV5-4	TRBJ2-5	CASSLDLGQETQYF
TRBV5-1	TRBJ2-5	CASSFEGEETQYF
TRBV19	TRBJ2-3	CAREGRSTDTQYF
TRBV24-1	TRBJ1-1	CATSDTREGRNTEAFF
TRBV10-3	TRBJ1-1	CAISERQGNTEAFF
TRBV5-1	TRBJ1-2	CASSLRDVYGYTF
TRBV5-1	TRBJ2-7	CASSRNQGLGEQYF
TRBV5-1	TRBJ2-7	CASSSSYEQYF
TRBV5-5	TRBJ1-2	CASNPRGDSGYTF
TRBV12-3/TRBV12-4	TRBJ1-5	CASSYRVSQPQHF
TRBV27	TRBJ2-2	CASSFPGTANTGELFF
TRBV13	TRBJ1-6	CASSETLKNSPLHF